This T cell receptor beta chain was profiled in a study of PD-1 blockade in classical Hodgkin lymphoma (TCRdb year 2020). Background on the whole study: Nivolumab dosing was 3 mg/kg intravenously every 2 weeks, continuing until either disease progression or unacceptable toxicity. To define a peripheral blood immune signature of response to PD-1 blockade in classical Hodgkin lymphoma, the study combined TCR beta sequencing with CyTOF. Beyond this particular receptor, the publication reports: The study covered only a single clinical trial cohort, and the causes of the repertoire differences, possibly disease activity or prior therapy, were still not defined. Trial patients with a complete response had baseline diversity similar to that of newly diagnosed patients, while partial responders and progressors had significantly lower diversity. Lower diversity was observed in patients in whom nivolumab was started less than 1 year after ASCT, and these patients were excluded from later analyses so that confounding by immune reconstitution would be avoided. By C4D1, a significant rise was seen in CD4+ TCR diversity but not in CD8+ TCR diversity (p=0.0027 vs p=0.16), and the rise was most apparent among complete responders (p=0.02). Baseline TCR diversity was reported to be lower in newly diagnosed patients than in healthy donors, and even lower in relapsed/refractory patients.

Regarding this clone: Its cognate antigen has yet to be identified. No per-base quality is available; no much larger clone lies one base away.

Spanning cysteine to phenylalanine, the CDR3 consists of 15 amino acids. CDR3 DNA is the only sequence kept; it has 45 bases, read in frame from the first base. Trimming costs V 5 bases and J 3 bases, and their ends lie 16 bases apart. The germline V gene yields MNHEY for CDR1 and SVGAGI for CDR2. Genomic DNA was extracted with the Qiagen DNeasy kit from unsorted PBMCs and from negatively selected CD4+ and CD8+ fractions. TCR beta CDR3 regions were amplified by immunoSEQ multiplex PCR using primers annealing to V and J segments. A synthetic immune receptor repertoire was used to minimize amplification bias, and remaining bias was computationally removed after sequencing. Concerning the study's data processing: Repertoire diversity was quantified as the Shannon entropy index using custom Python scripts. Unsorted, CD4+ and CD8+ repertoires were analyzed separately, except in combined analyses where CD4+ and CD8+ sequences were merged in silico. A clone counted as expanded when the clone's frequency after treatment rose at least 2-fold relative to C1D1, and clones undetected at baseline were given a pseudocount of 0.5. Singleton clones were defined as clones with 0 or 1 copy at C1D1, and non-singleton clones were defined as clones with 2 or more copies. Clones expanded in unsorted samples were annotated as CD4+, CD8+ or unknown by matching protein sequences in sorted samples from the same patient. Wilcoxon tests on paired samples were used to test changes in diversity from C1D1 to C4D1. Not all clones reach the TCRdb copy of this immuneACCESS table, which keeps in-frame sequences only. Checked studies attribute under half of the gap to unresolved V genes and leave the rest unexplained. V and J calls and clone size follow that table, whereas D and trimming were derived from the DNA. Across this sample there are about 5,000 clones, with 63% seen only once. The top ten constitute about 64% of the sample.

Read against the paper, the sample's time point label means: cycle 1 day 1 (C1D1), immediately before nivolumab initiation. Every trial patient had relapsed after autologous stem cell transplantation, and cohorts A, B and C differed in prior brentuximab vedotin exposure. The trial cohort included 50 or so patients with relapsed/refractory classical Hodgkin lymphoma, and each patient had a best overall response of complete response, partial response or progressive disease. In the multi-cohort phase II CheckMate 205 trial, trial patients received single-agent nivolumab. An independent review committee assessed best overall response using the 2007 International Working Group response criteria. Trial PBMCs were obtained immediately prior to nivolumab initiation (C1D1) and on therapy at cycle 2 day 1 and cycle 4 day 1. Peripheral blood was collected in 8 mL Vacutainer Cell Preparation Tubes, from which PBMCs were isolated by centrifugation and then cryopreserved.

The V and J genes are TRBV6-5 and TRBJ1-1; the D gene is unclear. Sequencing used peripheral blood mononuclear cells (PBMCs), obtained at baseline. The source of this sequence is a human donor with classical Hodgkin lymphoma. The CDR3 protein is CASSPTTVGYTEAFF. The DNA is TGTGCCAGCAGTCCTACTACGGTTGGTTACACTGAAGCTTTCTTT.